This entry concerns a single T cell receptor beta chain. What it recognizes is unknown. This entry belongs to a study of response to subunit inactivated influenza vaccine. Study-wide points: After each seasonal influenza vaccination, few new T cells are recruited, the authors suggested.

The CDR3 totals 15 residues. Germline CDR1 MGHDK, CDR2 SYGVNS. The trim removed 5 bases at V and 7 bases at J, leaving 12 bases unmatched. MiXCR, applied by TCRdb to the RT-PCR reads, yields one record per CDR3 protein. The profile shows around 710,000 distinct CDR3 sequences, roughly 14% of them singletons. The V and J genes are TRBV25-1 and TRBJ1-2; 8 bases line up with TRBD1. This TCR derives from a man aged 45 to 65 who received an inactivated influenza vaccine. The material sequenced was PBMCs from blood, taken approximately 15 days before vaccination. CDR3 bases: TGTGCCAGCAGTACGAAGGCAGGGGGCTTTTCTGGCTACACCTTC. Translating gives CASSTKAGGFSGYTF.